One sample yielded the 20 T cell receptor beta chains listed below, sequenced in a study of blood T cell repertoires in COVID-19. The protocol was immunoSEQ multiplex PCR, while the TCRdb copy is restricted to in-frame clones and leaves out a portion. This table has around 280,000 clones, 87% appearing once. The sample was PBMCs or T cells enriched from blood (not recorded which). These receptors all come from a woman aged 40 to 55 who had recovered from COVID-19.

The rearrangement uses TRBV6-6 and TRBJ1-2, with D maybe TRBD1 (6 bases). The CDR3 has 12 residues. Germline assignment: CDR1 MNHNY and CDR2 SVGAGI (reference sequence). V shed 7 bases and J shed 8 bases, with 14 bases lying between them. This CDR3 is CASTPGERGYTF. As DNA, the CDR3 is TGTGCCAGCACTCCAGGGGAGCGAGGCTACACCTTC.

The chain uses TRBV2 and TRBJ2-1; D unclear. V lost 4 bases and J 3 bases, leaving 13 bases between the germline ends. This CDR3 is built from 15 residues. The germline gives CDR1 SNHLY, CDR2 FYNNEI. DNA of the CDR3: TGTGCCAGCAGTGGACCCCATGACAACTACAATGAGCAGTTCTTC. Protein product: CASSGPHDNYNEQFF.

CDR3 protein: CAWSGKGQESFGYTF. The CDR3 DNA sequence: TGTGCCTGGAGTGGGAAAGGACAGGAGTCCTTTGGCTACACCTTC. The genes are TRBV30 and TRBJ1-2; 7 positions match TRBD1. CDR1 GTSNPN and CDR2 SVGIG come from the germline V gene (reference sequence). Unmatched junction bases numbered 12, after V lost 1 base and J lost 7 bases. There are 15 residues in the CDR3.

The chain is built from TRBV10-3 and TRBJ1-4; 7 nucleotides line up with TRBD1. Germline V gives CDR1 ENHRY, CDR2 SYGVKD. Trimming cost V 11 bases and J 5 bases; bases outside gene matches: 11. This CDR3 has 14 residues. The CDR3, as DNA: TGTGCCTCATCCGGGAGACAGGGAAATGAAAAACTGTTTTTT. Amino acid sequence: CASSGRQGNEKLFF.

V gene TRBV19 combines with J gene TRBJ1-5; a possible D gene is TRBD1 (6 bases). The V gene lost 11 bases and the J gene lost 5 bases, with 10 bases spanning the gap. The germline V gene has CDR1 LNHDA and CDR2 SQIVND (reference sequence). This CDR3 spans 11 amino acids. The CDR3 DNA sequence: TGTGCCGGGGGCTGGGATCAGCCCCAGCATTTT. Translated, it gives CAGGWDQPQHF.

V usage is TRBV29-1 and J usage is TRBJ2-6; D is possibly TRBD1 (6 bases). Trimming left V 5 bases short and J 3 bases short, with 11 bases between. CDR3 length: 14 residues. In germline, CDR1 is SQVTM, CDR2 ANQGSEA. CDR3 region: CSVSRGIGANVLTF. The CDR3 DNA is TGCAGCGTTTCGAGGGGGATTGGGGCCAACGTCCTGACTTTC.

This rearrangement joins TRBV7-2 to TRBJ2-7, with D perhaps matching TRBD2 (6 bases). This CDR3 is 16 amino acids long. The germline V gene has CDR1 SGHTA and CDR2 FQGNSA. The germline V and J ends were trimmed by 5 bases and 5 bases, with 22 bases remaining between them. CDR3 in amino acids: CASSTGEASVGDEQYF. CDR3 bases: TGTGCCAGCAGCACTGGGGAGGCTAGCGTAGGCGACGAGCAGTACTTC.

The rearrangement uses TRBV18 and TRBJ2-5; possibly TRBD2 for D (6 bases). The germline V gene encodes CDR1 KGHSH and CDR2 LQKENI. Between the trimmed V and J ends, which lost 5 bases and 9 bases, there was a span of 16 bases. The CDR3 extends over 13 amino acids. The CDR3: CASSVGTPGAQYF. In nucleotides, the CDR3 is TGTGCCAGCTCAGTCGGGACCCCGGGGGCCCAGTACTTC.

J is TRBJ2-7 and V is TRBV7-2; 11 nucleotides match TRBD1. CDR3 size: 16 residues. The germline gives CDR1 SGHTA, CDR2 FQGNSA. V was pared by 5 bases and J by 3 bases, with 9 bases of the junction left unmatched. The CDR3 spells CASSPQRTGGSYEQYF. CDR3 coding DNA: TGTGCCAGCAGCCCACAACGGACAGGGGGCAGCTACGAGCAGTACTTC. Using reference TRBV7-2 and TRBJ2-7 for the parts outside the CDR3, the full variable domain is GAGVSQSPSNKVTEKGKDVELRCDPISGHTALYWYRQSLGQGLEFLIYFQGNSAPDKSGLPSDRFSAERTGGSVSTLTIQRTQQEDSAVYLCASSPQRTGGSYEQYFGPGTRLTVT.

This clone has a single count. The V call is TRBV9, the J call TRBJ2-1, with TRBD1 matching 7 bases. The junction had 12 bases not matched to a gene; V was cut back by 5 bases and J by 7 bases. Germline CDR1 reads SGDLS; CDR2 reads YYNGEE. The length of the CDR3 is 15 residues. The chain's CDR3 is CASSQGGLAQNEQFF. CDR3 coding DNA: TGTGCCAGCAGTCAAGGGGGCCTTGCCCAAAATGAGCAGTTCTTC. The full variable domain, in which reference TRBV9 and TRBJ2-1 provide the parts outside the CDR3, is DSGVTQTPKHLITATGQRVTLRCSPRSGDLSVYWYQQSLDQGLQFLIQYYNGEERAKGNILERFSAQQFPDLHSELNLSSLELGDSALYFCASSQGGLAQNEQFFGPGTRLTVL.

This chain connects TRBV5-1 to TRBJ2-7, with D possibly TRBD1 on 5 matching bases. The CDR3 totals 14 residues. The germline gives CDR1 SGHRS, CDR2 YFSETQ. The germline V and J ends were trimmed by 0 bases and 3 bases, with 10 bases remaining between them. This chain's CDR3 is CASSLGQGIYEQYF. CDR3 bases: TGCGCCAGCAGCTTGGGGCAGGGTATCTACGAGCAGTACTTC.

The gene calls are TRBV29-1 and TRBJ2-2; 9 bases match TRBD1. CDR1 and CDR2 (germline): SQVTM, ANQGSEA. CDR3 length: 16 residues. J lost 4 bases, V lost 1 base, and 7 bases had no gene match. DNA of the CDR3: TGCAGCGTTGAAGGACCGGGACAGGGAAGCACCGGGGAGCTGTTTTTT. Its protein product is CSVEGPGQGSTGELFF.

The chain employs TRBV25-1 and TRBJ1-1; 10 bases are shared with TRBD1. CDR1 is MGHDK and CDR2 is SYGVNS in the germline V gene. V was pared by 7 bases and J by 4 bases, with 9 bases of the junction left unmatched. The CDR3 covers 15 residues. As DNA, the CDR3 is TGTGCCAGCAACGGGGACAGGGGAAGAGGCACTGAAGCTTTCTTT. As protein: CASNGDRGRGTEAFF.

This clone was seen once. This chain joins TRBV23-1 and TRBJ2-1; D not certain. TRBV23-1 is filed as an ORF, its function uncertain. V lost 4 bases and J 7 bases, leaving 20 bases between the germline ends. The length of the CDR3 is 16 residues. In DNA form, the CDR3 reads TGCGCCAGCAGTCCCGCGTTAGTGAGCGTAAGAAATGAGCAGTTCTTC. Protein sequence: CASSPALVSVRNEQFF.

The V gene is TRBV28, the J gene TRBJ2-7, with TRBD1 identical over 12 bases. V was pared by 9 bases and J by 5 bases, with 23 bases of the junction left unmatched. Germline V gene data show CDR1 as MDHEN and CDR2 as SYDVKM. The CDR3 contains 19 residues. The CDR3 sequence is CARGTPGTGGRIGGDEQYF. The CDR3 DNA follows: TGTGCCAGGGGGACCCCCGGGACAGGGGGCCGGATTGGAGGGGACGAGCAGTACTTC. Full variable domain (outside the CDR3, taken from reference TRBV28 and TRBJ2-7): DVKVTQSSRYLVKRTGEKVFLECVQDMDHENMFWYRQDPGLGLRLIYFSYDVKMKEKGDIPEGYSVSREKKERFSLILESASTNQTSMYLCARGTPGTGGRIGGDEQYFGPGTRLTVT.

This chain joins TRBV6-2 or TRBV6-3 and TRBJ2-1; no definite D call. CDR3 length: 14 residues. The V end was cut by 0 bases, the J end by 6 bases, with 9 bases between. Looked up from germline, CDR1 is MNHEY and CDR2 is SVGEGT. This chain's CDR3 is CASSYSELRNEQFF. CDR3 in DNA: TGTGCCAGCAGTTACTCGGAGTTGCGCAATGAGCAGTTCTTC.

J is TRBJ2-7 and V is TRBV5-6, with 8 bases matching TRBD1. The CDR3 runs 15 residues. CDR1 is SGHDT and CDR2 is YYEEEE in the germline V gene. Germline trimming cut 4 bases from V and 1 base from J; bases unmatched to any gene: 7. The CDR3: CASSRTTGVSYEQYF. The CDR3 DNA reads TGTGCCAGCAGCCGGACGACAGGGGTGTCCTACGAGCAGTACTTC.

The CDR3 DNA reads TGTGCCAGCAGCGTAGACAGGCTCTATGGGGCAGATACGCAGTATTTT. Encoded protein: CASSVDRLYGADTQYF. This sequence joins TRBV9 and TRBJ2-3; tentative D call: TRBD1 (5 bases). The V and J ends lost 0 bases and 4 bases respectively, with 15 bases between them. CDR3 length equals 16 residues. Germline-derived CDR1 and CDR2 are SGDLS and YYNGEE.

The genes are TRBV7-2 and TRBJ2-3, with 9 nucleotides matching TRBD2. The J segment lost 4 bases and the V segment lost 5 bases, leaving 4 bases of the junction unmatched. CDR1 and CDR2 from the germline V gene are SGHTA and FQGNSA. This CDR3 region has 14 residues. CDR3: CASSLSGRADTQYF. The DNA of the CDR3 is TGTGCCAGCAGCCTTAGCGGGAGAGCAGATACGCAGTATTTT.

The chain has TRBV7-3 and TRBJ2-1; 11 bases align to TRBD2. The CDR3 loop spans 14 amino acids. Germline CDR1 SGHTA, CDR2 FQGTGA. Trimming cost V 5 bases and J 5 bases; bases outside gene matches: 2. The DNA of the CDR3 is TGTGCCAGCAGCACGGGACTAGCGGACAATGAGCAGTTCTTC. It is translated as CASSTGLADNEQFF.